This T cell receptor beta chain was identified in a study of T cell responses to AZD1222 COVID-19 vaccine. Study-wide points: Just a handful of AZD1222 recipients were seropositive at baseline.

The data were produced by immunoSEQ multiplex PCR, yet TCRdb's version contains in-frame clones alone and is incomplete. The data hold tens of thousands of clones, with 80% observed a single time. Note on this clone: Its antigen is currently unknown.

Germline V gene data show CDR1 as WNHNN and CDR2 as SYGVQD (reference sequence). The CDR3 loop spans 14 amino acids. Trimming removed 2 bases at V and 1 base at J, with 8 bases between. J is TRBJ1-1 and V is TRBV10-1; D possibly corresponds to TRBD1 (5 bases). The material was peripheral blood, obtained 28 days after the second AZD1222 dose. The TCR originated in an adult who received the AZD1222 COVID-19 vaccine. The CDR3 sequence is CASSEGTENTEAFF. In nucleotides, the CDR3 is TGCGCCAGCAGTGAGGGGACCGAGAACACTGAAGCTTTCTTT.